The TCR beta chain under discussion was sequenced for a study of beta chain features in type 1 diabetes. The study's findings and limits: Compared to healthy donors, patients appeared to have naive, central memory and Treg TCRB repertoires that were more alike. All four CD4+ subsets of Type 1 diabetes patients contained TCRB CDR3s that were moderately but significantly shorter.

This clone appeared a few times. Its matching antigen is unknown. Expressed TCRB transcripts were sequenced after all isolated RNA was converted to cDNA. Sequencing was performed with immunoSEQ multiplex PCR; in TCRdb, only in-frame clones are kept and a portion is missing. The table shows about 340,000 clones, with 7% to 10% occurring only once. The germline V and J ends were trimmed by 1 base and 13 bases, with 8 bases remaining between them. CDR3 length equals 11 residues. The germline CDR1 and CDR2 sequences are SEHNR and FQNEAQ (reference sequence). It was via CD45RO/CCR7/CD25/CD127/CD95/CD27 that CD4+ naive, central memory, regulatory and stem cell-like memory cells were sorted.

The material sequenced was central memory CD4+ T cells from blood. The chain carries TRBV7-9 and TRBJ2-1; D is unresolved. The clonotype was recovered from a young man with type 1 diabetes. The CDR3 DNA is TGTGCCAGCAGCTTAGTCCCTATACAGTTCTTC. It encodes CASSLVPIQFF.